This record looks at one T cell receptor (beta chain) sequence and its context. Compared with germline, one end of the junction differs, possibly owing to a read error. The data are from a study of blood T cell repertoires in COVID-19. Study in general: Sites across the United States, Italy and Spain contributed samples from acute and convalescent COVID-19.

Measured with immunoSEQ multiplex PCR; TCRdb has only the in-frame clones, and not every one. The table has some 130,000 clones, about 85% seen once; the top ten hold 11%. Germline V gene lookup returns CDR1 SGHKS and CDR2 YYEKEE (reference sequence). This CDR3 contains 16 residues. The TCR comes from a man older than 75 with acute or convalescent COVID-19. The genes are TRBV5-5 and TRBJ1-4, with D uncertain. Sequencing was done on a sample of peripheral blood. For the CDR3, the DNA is TGTGCCAGCGGCTTGGACTTCATCACAACTAATGAAAAACTGTTTTTT. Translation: CASGLDFITTNEKLFF.